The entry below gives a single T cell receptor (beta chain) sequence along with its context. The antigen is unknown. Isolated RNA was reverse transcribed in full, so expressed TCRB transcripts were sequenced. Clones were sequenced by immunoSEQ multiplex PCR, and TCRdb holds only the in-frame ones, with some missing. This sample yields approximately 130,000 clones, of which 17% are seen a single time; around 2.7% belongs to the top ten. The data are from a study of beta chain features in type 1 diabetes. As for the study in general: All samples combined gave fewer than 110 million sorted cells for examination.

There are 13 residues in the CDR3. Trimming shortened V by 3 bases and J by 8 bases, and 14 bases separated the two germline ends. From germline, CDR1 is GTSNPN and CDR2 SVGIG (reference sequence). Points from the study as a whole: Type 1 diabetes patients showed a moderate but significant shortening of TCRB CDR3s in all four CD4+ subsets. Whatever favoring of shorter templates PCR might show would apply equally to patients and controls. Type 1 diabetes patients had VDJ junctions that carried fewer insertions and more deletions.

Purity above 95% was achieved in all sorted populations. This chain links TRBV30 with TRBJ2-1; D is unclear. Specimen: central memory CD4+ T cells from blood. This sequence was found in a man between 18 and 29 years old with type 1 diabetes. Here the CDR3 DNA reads TGTGCCTGGAGGGACCGGTGGGTCGATGAGCAGTTCTTC. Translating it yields CAWRDRWVDEQFF.